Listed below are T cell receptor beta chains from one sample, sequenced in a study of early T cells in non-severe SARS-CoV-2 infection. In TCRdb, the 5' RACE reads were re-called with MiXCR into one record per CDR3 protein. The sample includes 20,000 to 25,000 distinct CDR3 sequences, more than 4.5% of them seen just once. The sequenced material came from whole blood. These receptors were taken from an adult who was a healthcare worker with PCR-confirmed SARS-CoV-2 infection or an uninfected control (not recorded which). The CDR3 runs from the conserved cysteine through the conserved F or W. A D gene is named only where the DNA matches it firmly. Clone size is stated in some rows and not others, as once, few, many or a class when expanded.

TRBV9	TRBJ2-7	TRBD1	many	TGTGCCAGCAGCCCCCGGACAGGGGCCTACGAGCAGTACTTC	CASSPRTGAYEQYF
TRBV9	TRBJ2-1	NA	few	TGTGCCAGCAGCGCCCATGGGAGAGCGGCTGACTCCTACAATGAGCAGTTCTTC	CASSAHGRAADSYNEQFF
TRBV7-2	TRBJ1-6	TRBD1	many	TGTGCCAGCAGCTTAGAATACAGGGGTAGTTCACCCCTCCACTTT	CASSLEYRGSSPLHF
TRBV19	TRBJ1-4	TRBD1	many	TGTGCCACAAGGGACAGGGTGGAAAAACTGTTTTTT	CATRDRVEKLFF
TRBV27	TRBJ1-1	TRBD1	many	TGTGCCAGCAGTTTACAGGGGGCGAAATTGGGCACTGAAGCTTTCTTT	CASSLQGAKLGTEAFF
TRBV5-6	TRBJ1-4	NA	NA	TGTGCCAGCAGCGGGGACGGCCTCATTAATGAAAAACTGTTTTTT	CASSGDGLINEKLFF
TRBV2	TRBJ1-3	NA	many	TGTGCCAGCAGTGAAGCGCCAGGCGCTGGAAACACCATATATTTT	CASSEAPGAGNTIYF
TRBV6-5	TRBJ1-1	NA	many	TGTGCCAGCAGTTACTCGAGACAGATGGGGTTATCTGAAGCTTTCTTT	CASSYSRQMGLSEAFF
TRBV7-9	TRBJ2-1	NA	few	TGTGCCAGCAGCTTAAAGAGCACCACCTACAATGAGCAGTTCTTC	CASSLKSTTYNEQFF
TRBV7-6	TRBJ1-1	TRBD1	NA	TGTGCCAGCAGTGGGACAGCCTTGAACACTGAAGCTTTCTTT	CASSGTALNTEAFF
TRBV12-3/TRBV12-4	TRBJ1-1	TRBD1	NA	TGTGCCAGCAGTTTAGTGGGACAGGGGGGTGAAGCTTTCTTT	CASSLVGQGGEAFF
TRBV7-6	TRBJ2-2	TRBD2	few	TGTGCCAGCAGCTCCCCGACTAGCGGGAGCGCCGGGGAGCTGTTTTTT	CASSSPTSGSAGELFF
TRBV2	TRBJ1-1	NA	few	TGTGCCAGCAGTGACGCAGGTAGGGGCACTGAAGCTTTCTTT	CASSDAGRGTEAFF
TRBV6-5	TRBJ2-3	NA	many	TGTGCCAGCAGTTACCCCTCAGGGCAGAGATCGCCGGATACGCAGTATTTT	CASSYPSGQRSPDTQYF
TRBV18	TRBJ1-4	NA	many	TGTGCCAGCTCACCACCTCTCGAAAGGAGGGAAGAAAAACTGTTTTTT	CASSPPLERREEKLFF
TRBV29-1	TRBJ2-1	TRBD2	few	TGCAGCGTTAAACTAGCGGGCCTTTACAATGAGCAGTTCTTC	CSVKLAGLYNEQFF
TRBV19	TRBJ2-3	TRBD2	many	TGTGCCAGTAGTATAGGCGGGAGGGTCACAGATACGCAGTATTTT	CASSIGGRVTDTQYF
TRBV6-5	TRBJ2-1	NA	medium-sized	TGTGCCAGCAGTAGCGGAGGGGCGGACGGGCGGAATGAGCAGTTCTTC	CASSSGGADGRNEQFF
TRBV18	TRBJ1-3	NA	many	TGTGCCAGCTCACCACTCGATGAGGGGGGCTCTGGAAACACCATATATTTT	CASSPLDEGGSGNTIYF
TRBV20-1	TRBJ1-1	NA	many	TGCAGTGCTAGAGCTTTCCAAGCTGAAGCTTTCTTT	CSARAFQAEAFF
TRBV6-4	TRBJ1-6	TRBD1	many	TGTGCCAGCAGTGTAGGCCCGACAGGGGGGAATTCACCCCTCCACTTT	CASSVGPTGGNSPLHF
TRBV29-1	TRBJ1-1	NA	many	TGCAGCGTTGTCCCCCAGTACACTGAAGCTTTCTTT	CSVVPQYTEAFF